The source of this T cell receptor (beta chain) is a study of cytomegalovirus exposure and HLA in healthy donors. PCR used 60 Vbeta primers and 13 Jbeta primers. TCRdb keeps only in-frame clones here, not all; method: immunoSEQ multiplex PCR. Here the sample spans some 70,000 clones, about 88% being singletons. This clone was counted a single time. The receptor was isolated from a woman in her forties or fifties in good health and CMV-seronegative. Sequenced: PBMCs.

The CDR3 is CASSPWGEYEQYF. For the CDR3, the DNA is TGTGCCAGCTCACCATGGGGAGAGTACGAGCAGTACTTC. The chain couples TRBV18 to TRBJ2-7; possibly TRBD2 for D (5 bases). From germline, CDR1 is KGHSH and CDR2 LQKENI. This CDR3 is 13 amino acids long. The ends were cut back, 2 bases at V and 4 bases at J, with 9 bases in the middle.